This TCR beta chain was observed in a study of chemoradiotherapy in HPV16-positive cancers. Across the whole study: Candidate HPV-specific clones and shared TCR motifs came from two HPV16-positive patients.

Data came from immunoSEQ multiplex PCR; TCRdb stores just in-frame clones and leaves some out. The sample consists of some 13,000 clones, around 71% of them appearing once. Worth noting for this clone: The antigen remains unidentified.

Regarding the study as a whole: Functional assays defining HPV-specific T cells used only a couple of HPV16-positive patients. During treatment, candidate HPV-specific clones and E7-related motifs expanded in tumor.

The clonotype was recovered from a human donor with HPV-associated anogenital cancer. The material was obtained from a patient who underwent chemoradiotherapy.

This chain's CDR3 is CASSSRPGANVLTF. The CDR3 nucleotides are TGTGCCAGCAGCTCCCGGCCTGGGGCCAACGTCCTGACTTTC. The V call is TRBV2, the J call TRBJ2-6, with D uncertain. Trimming cost V 6 bases and J 2 bases, with 8 bases left between them. The CDR3 loop spans 14 amino acids. The V gene's germline CDR1 is SNHLY and CDR2 FYNNEI.